Sequencing of this T cell receptor beta chain was carried out in a study of blood T cells in healthy people across ages. In its sample, this clonotype was seen a few times. Looked up from germline, CDR1 is MDHEN and CDR2 is SYDVKM. This CDR3 spans 15 amino acids. V shed 3 bases, J shed 9 bases, and the junction held 9 bases outside the gene matches. Primers used in a second PCR of roughly 7 to 12 cycles were a sample-barcoded 5' primer and a J-beta primer mix. TCRdb recomputed calls from the 5' RACE reads with MiXCR, one row per CDR3 protein. The table includes roughly 790,000 distinct CDR3 sequences, roughly 44% detected once.

The gene calls are TRBV28 and TRBJ2-7; 12 nucleotides align to TRBD2. What was sequenced was blood. The receptor comes from a woman in her sixties or seventies in good health. CDR3 sequence: CASSLGSASGGAQYF. DNA of the CDR3: TGTGCCAGCAGTTTGGGCTCCGCTAGCGGGGGGGCGCAGTACTTC.